These 6 T cell receptor beta chains were all obtained from the same sample, sequenced in a study of response to subunit inactivated influenza vaccine. TCRdb processed the RT-PCR reads anew with MiXCR; each CDR3 protein has one entry. The sample lists roughly 790,000 distinct CDR3 sequences; 21% were seen once. Sequencing was performed on PBMCs from blood, taken 4 to 6 days after vaccination. The source of these receptors is a man in his fifties who received an inactivated influenza vaccine.

This chain uses TRBV4-3 with TRBJ1-3; possible D gene TRBD1, 5 bases. CDR3 length equals 16 residues. The V end was cut by 0 bases, the J end by 0 bases, with 9 bases between. In germline, CDR1 is LGHNA, CDR2 YSLEER. The CDR3 nucleotides are TGCGCCAGCAGCCAAGAAGAGGGGTACTCTGGAAACACCATATATTTT. Its protein product is CASSQEEGYSGNTIYF.

This clonotype appeared a few times. The chain couples TRBV7-3 to TRBJ2-1; D is unresolved. In germline, CDR1 is SGHTA, CDR2 FQGTGA. V was shortened by 1 base and J by 2 bases, with 9 bases between the two germline ends. This CDR3 comprises 15 residues. CDR3 bases: TGTGCCAGCAGCTTAATTGGCGGAGCCTACAATGAGCAGTTCTTC. It codes for CASSLIGGAYNEQFF.

V usage is TRBV12-3 or TRBV12-4 and J usage is TRBJ2-7, with 8 nucleotides matching TRBD2. V lost 6 bases and J lost 3; bases outside the gene matches: 4. CDR3 length equals 13 residues. CDR3: CASRNSGNYEQYF. The CDR3, as DNA: TGTGCCAGCAGAAATAGCGGGAACTACGAGCAGTACTTC.

The genes are TRBV5-6 and TRBJ1-3, with 9 bases aligning to TRBD1. Germline CDR1 and CDR2: SGHDT and YYEEEE. Trimming cost V 3 bases and J 7 bases; bases outside gene matches: 8. CDR3 length equals 15 residues. Here the CDR3 DNA reads TGTGCCAGCAGCTGGACCGGGACAGGGACCAACACCATATATTTT. Amino acids: CASSWTGTGTNTIYF.

The chain uses TRBV10-1 and TRBJ2-7; tentatively, D is TRBD2 (6 bases). The CDR3 has 14 residues. V was cut by 0 bases and J by 7 bases, with 13 bases left in between. Germline CDR1 and CDR2: WNHNN and SYGVQD (reference sequence). The CDR3 bases are TGCGCCAGCAGTGAGTCAGTGACTAGAGGGGAGCAGTACTTC. Translating gives CASSESVTRGEQYF.

On this clonotype: Because the CDR3's place on the DNA is in doubt, the DNA is left out and the CDR3 is given as listed by TCRdb. The chain has TRBV7-8 and TRBJ2-4; the table calls TRBD1, which could not be checked here. With termini counted, the CDR3 has 12 amino acids. The V gene's germline CDR1 is SGHVS and CDR2 FQNEAQ. CDR3: CASSLVGAGTHF.